This TCR beta chain is drawn from a study of cytomegalovirus exposure and HLA in healthy donors. V shed 5 bases and J 6 bases; nucleotides not matched to a gene: 15. The CDR3 loop spans 17 amino acids. Germline V gene data show CDR1 as SGHTA and CDR2 as FQGNSA. Researchers ran the PCR with 60 Vbeta and 13 Jbeta primers. This table comes from immunoSEQ multiplex PCR, and its TCRdb copy is limited to in-frame clones, with some not included. The sample has around 110,000 clones; about 79% are singletons. Sequenced input: PBMCs. V gene TRBV7-2 combines with J gene TRBJ2-3; the match to TRBD2 covers 9 bases. This receptor was obtained from a man aged 25 to 40 in good health and CMV-seropositive. The CDR3 DNA is TGTGCCAGCAGCCTAAGTTCGGGCGGGGGGGCCGGGGATACGCAGTATTTT. Encoded protein: CASSLSSGGGAGDTQYF.